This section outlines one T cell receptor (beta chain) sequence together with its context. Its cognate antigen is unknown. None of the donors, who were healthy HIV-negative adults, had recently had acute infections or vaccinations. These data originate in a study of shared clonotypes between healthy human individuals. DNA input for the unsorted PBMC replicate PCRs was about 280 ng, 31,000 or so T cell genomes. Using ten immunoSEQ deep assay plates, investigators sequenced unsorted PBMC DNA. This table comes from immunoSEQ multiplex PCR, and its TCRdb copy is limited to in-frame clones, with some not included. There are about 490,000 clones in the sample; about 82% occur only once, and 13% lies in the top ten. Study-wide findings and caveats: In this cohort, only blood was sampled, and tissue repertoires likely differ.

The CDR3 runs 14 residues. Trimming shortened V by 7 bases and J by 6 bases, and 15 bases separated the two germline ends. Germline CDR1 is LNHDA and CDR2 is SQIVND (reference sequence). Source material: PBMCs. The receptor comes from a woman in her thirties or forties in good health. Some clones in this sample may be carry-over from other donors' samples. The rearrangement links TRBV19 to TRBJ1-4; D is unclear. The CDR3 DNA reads TGTGCCAGTAAGGTTTCTTTTAGGGATGAAAAACTGTTTTTT. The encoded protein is CASKVSFRDEKLFF. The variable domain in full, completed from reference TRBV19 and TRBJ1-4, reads DGGITQSPKYLFRKEGQNVTLSCEQNLNHDAMYWYRQDPGQGLRLIYYSQIVNDFQKGDIAEGYSVSREKKESFPLTVTSAQKNPTAFYLCASKVSFRDEKLFFGSGTQLSVL.